Sequencing of this TCR beta chain was carried out in a study of T cells after yellow fever vaccination. Study outcomes and limitations: Although the secondary response was weaker, it peaked faster, at day 5 versus 15. A small share of clonotypes appeared in both CD4 and CD8 compartments. Most primary-vaccination clones recurred post-booster (roughly 97% CD4, 88% CD8).

In TCRdb, the 5' RACE reads were re-called with MiXCR into one record per CDR3 protein. The repertoire consists of 500,000 to 550,000 distinct CDR3 sequences, with 20% to 25% occurring once and the leading ten covering roughly 16%. From germline, CDR1 is SGDLS and CDR2 YYNGEE. With 0 bases removed from V and 6 bases from J, the gap between germline ends came to 12 bases. The CDR3 sequence is 14 residues long. As concerns this clonotype: Its antigen remains unidentified.

This chain joins TRBV9 and TRBJ1-2; D perhaps matches TRBD1 (5 bases). The starting material was PBMCs, obtained approximately 22 days after the first yellow fever vaccination. This clonotype was sampled from a man between 18 and 35 years old who received the YFV17D yellow fever vaccine. The CDR3 nucleotides read TGTGCCAGCAGCGTAGCAGCAGGGAGGGATGGCTACACCTTC. It codes for CASSVAAGRDGYTF.